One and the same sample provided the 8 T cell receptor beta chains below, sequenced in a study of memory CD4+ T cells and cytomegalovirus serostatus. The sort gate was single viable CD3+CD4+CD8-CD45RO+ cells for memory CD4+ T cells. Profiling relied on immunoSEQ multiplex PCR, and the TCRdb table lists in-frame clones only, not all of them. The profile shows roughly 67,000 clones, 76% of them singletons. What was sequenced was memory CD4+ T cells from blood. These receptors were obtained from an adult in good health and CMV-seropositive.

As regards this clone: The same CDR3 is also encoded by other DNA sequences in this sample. CDR3 sequence (DNA): TGTGCCAGCAGCTTGGGAGGTTCTGGAAACACCATATATTTT. Its protein is CASSLGGSGNTIYF. This sequence joins TRBV5-4 and TRBJ1-3; D not certain. The V gene's germline CDR1 is SGHNT and CDR2 YYREEE (reference sequence). The CDR3 covers 14 residues. The V end lost 0 bases, the J end lost 1 base, and 5 bases lay between the germline ends.

CDR3 sequence (DNA): TGCGCCAGCAGCTATCACTGGAGGGGCCTCTACGAGCAGTACTTC. Translated: CASSYHWRGLYEQYF. The chain combines TRBV4-1 with TRBJ2-7; tentative D call: TRBD2 (6 bases). Looked up from germline, CDR1 is MGHRA and CDR2 is YSYEKL. Trimming took 5 bases from V and 3 from J, leaving 17 bases between them. The length of the CDR3 is 15 residues.

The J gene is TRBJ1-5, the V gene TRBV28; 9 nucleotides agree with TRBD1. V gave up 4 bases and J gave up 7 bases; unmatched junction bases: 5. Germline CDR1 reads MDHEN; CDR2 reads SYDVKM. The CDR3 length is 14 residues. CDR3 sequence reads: CASSWDRVGQPQHF. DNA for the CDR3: TGTGCCAGCAGTTGGGACAGGGTTGGCCAGCCCCAGCATTTT.

CDR3 nucleotides: TGTGCCACCAGAGCTAGGCTAGCGACCTACGAGCAGTACTTC. It encodes CATRARLATYEQYF. The chain uses TRBV15 and TRBJ2-7; maybe TRBD2 (6 bases). CDR1 and CDR2 from the germline V gene are LNHNV and YYDKDF (reference sequence). The CDR3 totals 14 residues. V was clipped by 6 bases and J by 2 bases, with 14 bases between them.

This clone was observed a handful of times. The CDR3 region has the DNA TGTGCCAGCAGCCGAGGGGCGCTTGACTATGGCTACACCTTC. It specifies CASSRGALDYGYTF. This chain joins TRBV14 and TRBJ1-2; D may be TRBD1 (5 bases). Germline CDR1 reads SGHDN; CDR2 reads FVKESK. V was pared by 4 bases and J by 3 bases, with 12 bases between. This CDR3 region has 14 residues.

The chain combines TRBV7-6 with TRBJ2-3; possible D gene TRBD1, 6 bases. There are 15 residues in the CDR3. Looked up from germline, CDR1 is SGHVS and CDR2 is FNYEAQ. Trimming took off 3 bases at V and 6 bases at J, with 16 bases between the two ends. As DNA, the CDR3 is TGTGCCAGCAGCTTGAGCTCACAGGGATCGGATACGCAGTATTTT. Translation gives CASSLSSQGSDTQYF. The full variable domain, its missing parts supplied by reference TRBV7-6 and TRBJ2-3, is GAGVSQSPRYKVTKRGQDVALRCDPISGHVSLYWYRQALGQGPEFLTYFNYEAQQDKSGLPNDRFSAERPEGSISTLTIQRTEQRDSAMYRCASSLSSQGSDTQYFGPGTRLTVL.

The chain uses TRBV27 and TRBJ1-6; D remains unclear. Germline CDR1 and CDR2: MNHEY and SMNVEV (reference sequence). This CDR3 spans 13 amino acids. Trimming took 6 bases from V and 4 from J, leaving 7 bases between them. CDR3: CASSLQYNSPLHF. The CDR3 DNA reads TGTGCCAGCAGCCTCCAATATAATTCACCCCTCCACTTT.

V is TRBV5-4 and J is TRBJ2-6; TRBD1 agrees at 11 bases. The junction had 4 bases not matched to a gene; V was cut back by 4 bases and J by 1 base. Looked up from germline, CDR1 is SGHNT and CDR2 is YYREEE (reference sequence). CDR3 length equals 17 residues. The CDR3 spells CASSLGTGGSGANVLTF. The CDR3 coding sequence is TGTGCCAGCAGCCTCGGGACAGGGGGTTCTGGGGCCAACGTCCTGACTTTC.